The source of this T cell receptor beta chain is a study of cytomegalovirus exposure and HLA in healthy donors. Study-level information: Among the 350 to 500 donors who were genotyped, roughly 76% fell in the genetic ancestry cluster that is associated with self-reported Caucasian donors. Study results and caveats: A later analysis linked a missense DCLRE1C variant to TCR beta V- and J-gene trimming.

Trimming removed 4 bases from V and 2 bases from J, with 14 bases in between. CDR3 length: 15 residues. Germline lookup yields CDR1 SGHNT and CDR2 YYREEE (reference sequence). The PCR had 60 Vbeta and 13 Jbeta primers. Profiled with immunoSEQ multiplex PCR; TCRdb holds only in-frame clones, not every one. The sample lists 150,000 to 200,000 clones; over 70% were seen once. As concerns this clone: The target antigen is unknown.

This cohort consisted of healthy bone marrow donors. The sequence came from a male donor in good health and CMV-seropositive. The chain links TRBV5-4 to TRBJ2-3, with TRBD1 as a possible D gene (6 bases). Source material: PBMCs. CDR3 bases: TGTGCCAGCAGCAATGGACAGTTCCTCACAGATACGCAGTATTTT. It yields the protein CASSNGQFLTDTQYF.